The rows below give T cell receptor beta chains drawn from one sample of a study of cytomegalovirus exposure and HLA in healthy donors. Method: immunoSEQ multiplex PCR; TCRdb's copy keeps in-frame clones and lacks some. There are over 85,000 clones in the sample; around 84% occur only once, and 1.3% lies in the top ten. Input material: PBMCs. These receptors originate from a woman in her twenties or thirties in good health and CMV-seronegative. CDR3s include the opening cysteine and the closing phenylalanine or tryptophan. The order of the fields is J gene, D gene, clone size, V gene, CDR3 protein, CDR3 DNA. A D gene is named only where the DNA matches it firmly. Rows may omit the clone size; those that give it use once, few, many or a size class.

TRBJ1-2	-	once	TRBV6-5	CASSRQGGGYGYTF	TGTGCCAGCAGCCGGCAGGGAGGAGGCTATGGCTACACCTTC
TRBJ1-6	-	once	TRBV9	CASSDRPGGSSPFHF	TGTGCCAGCAGCGACCGTCCCGGGGGTAGTTCACCCTTCCACTTT
TRBJ1-5	-	few	TRBV27	CASSPTGNQPQHF	TGTGCCAGCAGCCCCACAGGGAATCAGCCCCAGCATTTT
TRBJ2-7	TRBD1	-	TRBV5-1	CASTLYGTGFSEQYF	TGCGCCAGCACTCTCTACGGGACAGGCTTTTCCGAGCAGTACTTC
TRBJ2-3	TRBD2	-	TRBV4-3	CASSQELAGGRGPDTQYF	TGCGCCAGCAGCCAAGAACTAGCGGGGGGGCGGGGCCCAGATACGCAGTATTTT
TRBJ2-5	-	-	TRBV9	CASSVGQGRQETQYF	TGTGCCAGCAGCGTAGGGCAGGGCCGGCAAGAGACCCAGTACTTC
TRBJ1-2	-	-	TRBV7-9	CASSPIGQIHGYTF	TGTGCCAGCAGCCCTATAGGACAGATCCATGGCTACACCTTC
TRBJ1-2	-	few	TRBV27	CASSGGTGTGYTF	TGTGCCAGCAGTGGGGGGACGGGCACGGGCTACACCTTC
TRBJ1-1	-	few	TRBV5-1	CASSQNTEAFF	TGCGCCAGCAGCCAAAACACTGAAGCTTTCTTT
TRBJ1-5	-	few	TRBV6-1	CASRSNSNQPQHF	TGTGCCAGCAGATCCAATAGCAATCAGCCCCAGCATTTT
TRBJ2-3	TRBD1	-	TRBV5-4	CASTPGQGRDTQYF	TGTGCCAGCACTCCGGGACAGGGACGAGATACGCAGTATTTT
TRBJ2-2	TRBD2	-	TRBV4-3	CASSHDGSGRATGELFF	TGCGCCAGCAGCCATGATGGGAGCGGGAGGGCCACCGGGGAGCTGTTTTTT
TRBJ2-5	-	-	TRBV9	CASSAIGQFGETQYF	TGTGCCAGCAGCGCCATTGGACAGTTTGGAGAGACCCAGTACTTC
TRBJ1-4	TRBD1	few	TRBV2	CASRRTGSNEKLFF	TGTGCCAGCAGGCGGACAGGGAGTAATGAAAAACTGTTTTTT
TRBJ1-4	TRBD1	-	TRBV5-6	CASSPAGTGLGEKLFF	TGTGCCAGCAGCCCCGCCGGGACAGGGCTTGGGGAAAAACTGTTTTTT
TRBJ1-1	TRBD1	few	TRBV29-1	CSGTGGGGTEAFF	TGCAGCGGGACAGGGGGCGGCGGCACTGAAGCTTTCTTT
TRBJ1-4	-	-	TRBV5-4	CASSRGSELFF	TGTGCCAGCAGCCGAGGGAGTGAACTGTTTTTT
TRBJ2-1	TRBD2	-	TRBV5-1	CASSQPTGGGYNEQFF	TGCGCCAGCAGCCAACCAACGGGGGGGGGCTACAATGAGCAGTTCTTC
TRBJ2-5	TRBD2	-	TRBV5-4	CASSPTSGGQETQYF	TGTGCCAGCAGCCCTACTAGCGGGGGGCAAGAGACCCAGTACTTC
TRBJ2-7	TRBD1	-	TRBV6-5	CASRDRTGAVYEQYF	TGTGCCAGCAGGGACAGGACAGGGGCCGTCTACGAGCAGTACTTC
TRBJ2-7	-	few	TRBV15	CATSTGEGELNEQYF	TGTGCCACCAGCACCGGGGAGGGGGAGTTGAACGAGCAGTACTTC
TRBJ2-3	-	-	TRBV23-1	CASRITGDTQYF	TGCGCCAGCCGCATCACGGGGGATACGCAGTATTTT
TRBJ2-1	TRBD2	few	TRBV6-1	CASSVTSGRANEQFF	TGTGCCAGCAGTGTGACTAGCGGGAGGGCGAATGAGCAGTTCTTC
TRBJ1-1	-	-	TRBV5-4	CASSLGTGDYTEAFF	TGTGCCAGCAGCTTGGGAACAGGAGATTACACTGAAGCTTTCTTT
TRBJ2-2	TRBD2	-	TRBV4-1	CASSQEMTSNTGELFF	TGCGCCAGCAGCCAAGAGATGACTAGCAACACCGGGGAGCTGTTTTTT
TRBJ1-6	-	-	TRBV9	CASGTSSGVNNSPLHF	TGTGCCAGTGGCACCTCATCGGGGGTGAATAATTCACCCCTCCACTTT
TRBJ1-1	TRBD1	once	TRBV13	CASSLISDRGSTEAFF	TGTGCCAGCAGCTTGATATCCGACAGGGGTTCCACTGAAGCTTTCTTT
TRBJ2-1	TRBD2	-	TRBV6-5	CASNYAASGYNEQFF	TGTGCCAGCAACTACGCGGCTAGCGGATACAATGAGCAGTTCTTC
TRBJ2-7	-	-	TRBV4-2	CASSQGRTGYEQYF	TGTGCCAGCAGCCAAGGGCGGACTGGCTACGAGCAGTACTTC
TRBJ1-1	-	-	TRBV6-6	CASSPRDWYTEAFF	TGTGCCAGCAGCCCTCGAGATTGGTACACTGAAGCTTTCTTT
TRBJ2-2	-	-	TRBV7-3	CASSSQGTGELFF	TGTGCCAGCAGTTCACAGGGCACCGGGGAGCTGTTTTTT
TRBJ2-1	-	-	TRBV7-9	CASSFGLSYNEQFF	TGTGCCAGCAGCTTTGGCCTTTCCTACAATGAGCAGTTCTTC
TRBJ1-2	TRBD1	-	TRBV5-6	CASSSRGNYGYTF	TGTGCCAGCAGCTCCAGGGGGAACTATGGCTACACCTTC
TRBJ2-7	TRBD1	-	TRBV6-5	CASSYSPGQTYEQYF	TGTGCCAGCAGTTACTCTCCGGGACAGACCTACGAGCAGTACTTC
TRBJ1-1	-	-	TRBV13	CASSLESGNTEAFF	TGTGCCAGCAGCTTAGAAAGCGGTAACACTGAAGCTTTCTTT
TRBJ2-5	-	-	TRBV5-4	CASRTGGETQYF	TGTGCCAGCAGGACTGGAGGGGAGACCCAGTACTTC
TRBJ2-5	-	-	TRBV15	CATSRDPREVGLRAIETQYF	TGTGCCACCAGCAGAGATCCCAGGGAGGTGGGCCTCCGAGCTATAGAGACCCAGTACTTC
TRBJ2-7	TRBD2	-	TRBV7-9	CASSPPGASGYEQYF	TGTGCCAGCAGCCCACCCGGGGCTAGCGGGTACGAGCAGTACTTC
TRBJ2-1	TRBD1	-	TRBV7-9	CASSLDRVSYNEQFF	TGTGCCAGCAGCTTGGACAGGGTTTCCTACAATGAGCAGTTCTTC
TRBJ2-7	TRBD1	few	TRBV10-1	CASRTVQGAYEQYF	TGCGCCAGCAGGACAGTCCAGGGGGCTTACGAGCAGTACTTC
TRBJ2-3	-	-	TRBV6-1	CASSASTDPPQYF	TGTGCCAGCAGTGCATCGACAGACCCACCGCAGTATTTT
TRBJ1-2	-	-	TRBV15	CATSRVSPTGYGYTF	TGTGCCACCAGCAGAGTTTCTCCCACGGGCTATGGCTACACCTTC
TRBJ2-7	TRBD2	-	TRBV5-1	CASSLVGVGGRASHEQYF	TGCGCCAGCAGCTTGGTGGGGGTTGGGGGGAGGGCCTCCCACGAGCAGTACTTC
TRBJ2-1	TRBD2	-	TRBV7-7	CASRDGAGVGEQFF	TGTGCTAGCAGGGATGGGGCGGGAGTAGGGGAGCAGTTCTTC
TRBJ1-1	TRBD1	-	TRBV7-6	CASSTGAGQRVAEAFF	TGTGCCAGCAGCACTGGGGCGGGACAGAGAGTAGCTGAAGCTTTCTTT
TRBJ1-2	-	-	TRBV29-1	CSVFPQGNGYTF	TGCAGCGTTTTCCCCCAGGGAAATGGCTACACCTTC
TRBJ1-1	-	few	TRBV6-5	CASSYSITLTNTEAFF	TGTGCCAGCAGTTACTCGATTACCCTAACGAACACTGAAGCTTTCTTT
TRBJ1-1	-	-	TRBV7-9	CASSPSEHREAFF	TGTGCCAGCAGCCCTAGCGAACACCGTGAAGCTTTCTTT
TRBJ2-5	-	-	TRBV6-5	CASSYRSRETQYF	TGTGCCAGCAGTTACCGGAGCCGGGAGACCCAGTACTTC
TRBJ2-2	-	few	TRBV5-1	CASSLGPTGELFF	TGCGCCAGCAGCCTGGGGCCCACCGGGGAGCTGTTTTTT
TRBJ2-3	TRBD2	-	TRBV6-1	CASSELAGGPDTQYF	TGTGCCAGCAGTGAACTAGCGGGAGGCCCAGATACGCAGTATTTT
TRBJ2-5	-	-	TRBV6-5	CASRNGMSETQYF	TGTGCCAGCAGAAACGGGATGTCGGAGACCCAGTACTTC
TRBJ2-3	-	-	TRBV7-2	CASRDKGGGADTQYF	TGTGCCAGCAGGGATAAGGGTGGAGGGGCAGATACGCAGTATTTT